This T cell receptor (beta chain) was found in a study of CD4 T cells in relation to SARS-CoV-2 and coronaviruses. A word on this clone: Antigen unknown.

Study conclusions and caveats: Culture-expanded clones reflect memory recall rather than primary priming during culture.

Trimming removed 4 bases from V and 2 bases from J, with 14 bases in between. Germline V gene lookup returns CDR1 SGDLS and CDR2 YYNGEE. The CDR3 has 15 residues. Naive and memory CD4+ T cell DNA was deep-sequenced without culture. Produced via immunoSEQ multiplex PCR; TCRdb's table is partial and in-frame only. The repertoire holds about 59,000 clones, with 80% to 90% as singletons. CD4+ T cells from unexposed donors were obtained before the COVID-19 pandemic (2011-2018). The chain carries TRBV9 and TRBJ2-3; a weak D match, TRBD1 (5 bases). Sequences were obtained from memory CD4+ T cells from PBMCs. This TCR derives from a human donor in good health. CDR3 protein: CASSPLQGFTDTQYF. In DNA form, the CDR3 reads TGTGCCAGCAGCCCGCTCCAGGGATTCACAGATACGCAGTATTTT.